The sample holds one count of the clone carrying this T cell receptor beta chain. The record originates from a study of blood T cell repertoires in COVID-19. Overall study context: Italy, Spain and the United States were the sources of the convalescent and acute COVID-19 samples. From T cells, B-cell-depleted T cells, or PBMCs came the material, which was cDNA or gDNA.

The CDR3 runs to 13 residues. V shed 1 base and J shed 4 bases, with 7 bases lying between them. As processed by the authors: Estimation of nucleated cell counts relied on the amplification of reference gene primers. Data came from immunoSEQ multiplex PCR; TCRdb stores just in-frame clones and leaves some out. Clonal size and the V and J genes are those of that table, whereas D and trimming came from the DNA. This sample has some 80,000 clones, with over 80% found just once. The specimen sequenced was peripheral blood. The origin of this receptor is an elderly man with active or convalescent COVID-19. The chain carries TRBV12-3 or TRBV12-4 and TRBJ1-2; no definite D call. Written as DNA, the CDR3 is TGTGCCAGCAGTTTAGACCAACTCTATGGCTACACCTTC. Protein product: CASSLDQLYGYTF.